This T cell receptor (beta chain) originates from a study of T cell responses to AZD1222 COVID-19 vaccine (dated by TCRdb to the early 2020s). In the study overall: AZD1222 recipients whose second dose came at about 4 weeks and those whose second dose came at about 12 weeks were combined into one group, since spike-specific TCR depth and breadth did not differ between the two schedules. TCR sequencing covered approximately 230 trial participants: 207 given two doses of AZD1222 and about 26 given two doses of MenACWY control vaccine. Trial participants were enrolled by age into subgroups of 18-55, 56-69 and 70-plus years, and about 150, 27 and 61 TCR-sequenced participants, respectively, were included in these subgroups.

The CDR3 regions of human TCRbeta chains were subjected to immunosequencing. In the original analysis: TCRs in the repertoires were compared against a reference library of SARS-CoV-2-specific TCRs that had been generated with the MIRA antigen-specificity platform. Breadth was defined as the fraction of unique TCRs that were SARS-CoV-2-associated. Depth was defined as the fraction of total T cells that were SARS-CoV-2-associated. Using the MIRA data, each spike-specific TCR was assigned both to the spike region to which the TCR was reactive and to a CD4 or CD8 class. Log10-transformed breadth and depth values were compared by one-way ANOVA with Sidak's multiple comparisons tests. This is the immuneACCESS table as TCRdb keeps it, with only in-frame sequences that have V and J called. A part of the clones is gone; compared with another copy, unresolved V genes explain less than half, and the rest is unexplained. The DNA was the basis for D and trimming; V, J and clone size are from that table. The sample includes 95,000 to 150,000 clones, with more than 80% observed a single time. The ten largest clones capture approximately 3.1% of the sample.

Details on this clone: The antigen this receptor binds is unknown. No quality values exist for individual bases; no much larger clone is one base distant.

Study-level results and caveats: The vaccine-associated CD4 TCRs covered the entire spike protein, and the dominant responses fell in regions 160-218 and 743-854. Spike-specific TCR breadth and depth rose significantly after two AZD1222 doses compared with day 0 and with MenACWY recipients. Epitopes outside the regions mutated in the B.1.351 and B.1.1.7 variants were reportedly recognized by nearly half of the unique spike-specific TCRs. Conclusions about previously exposed vaccinees are limited, since just a handful of AZD1222 recipients were seropositive for SARS-CoV-2 at baseline. The 56-69-year group was small, and its depth increase did not reach significance, likely because of low power. Because no samples from the day 14 peak response were available, repertoires could be characterized only after the peak T cell response. Participants were mostly white British, with more females than males. The authors suggested clonal diversity may have been underestimated.

The sample's time point label is to be understood as: baseline before first vaccination. The vaccinee samples were drawn from two UK trials, COV001 and COV002, one of which was a single-blind randomized controlled phase 2/3 trial testing AZD1222 (ChAdOx1 nCoV-19) in healthy adults. For TCRbeta chain sequencing, PBMC samples from trial participants were taken at day 0 and at day 28 after the second dose. The CDR3 runs 14 residues from the cysteine to the phenylalanine. Left in the record is the CDR3 DNA by itself, 42 bases read in frame from the first base. V loses 4 bases of germline sequence and J loses 5 bases, and the interval between the two ends is 13 bases. The germline V gene (reference sequence) gives CDR1 as SGHNT and CDR2 as YYREEE.

This sequence was found in an adult in good health. This chain is built from TRBV5-4 and TRBJ2-1; the D gene is perhaps TRBD2, on 6 matching bases. The material sequenced was peripheral blood, taken on day 0 of AZD1222 vaccination. The nucleotide sequence is TGTGCCAGCAGCCTGACTAGGATTGACAATGAGCAGTTCTTC. This sequence encodes CASSLTRIDNEQFF.